Listed below are T cell receptor beta chains from one sample, sequenced in a study of cytomegalovirus exposure and HLA in healthy donors. The assay was immunoSEQ multiplex PCR, and TCRdb's table has in-frame clones only and misses some. The sample totals 60,000 to 80,000 clones. Sequencing was done on a sample of PBMCs. The receptor set was obtained from a boy younger than 18 in good health and CMV-seronegative. Both conserved end residues are part of each CDR3. A D gene is named only where the DNA matches it firmly.

D gene,J gene,CDR3 length,V gene,CDR3 protein,CDR3 DNA
TRBD1,TRBJ1-1,13,TRBV10-3,CATRDRGVTEAFF,TGTGCCACCCGGGACAGGGGGGTCACTGAAGCTTTCTTT
NA,TRBJ1-1,14,TRBV9,CASSVRDMNTEAFF,TGTGCCAGCAGCGTCCGGGATATGAACACTGAAGCTTTCTTT
NA,TRBJ1-5,13,TRBV6-5,CASSYSSDQPQHF,TGTGCCAGCAGTTACTCATCGGATCAGCCCCAGCATTTT
TRBD1,TRBJ1-1,12,TRBV19,CASNLGQAASQF,TGTGCCAGTAACTTAGGACAGGCCGCATCTCAGTTT
NA,TRBJ2-5,14,TRBV6-5,CASTPSRNQGTQYF,TGTGCCAGTACACCCTCCCGAAACCAGGGGACCCAGTACTTC
TRBD1,TRBJ1-5,16,TRBV6-6,CASSYSVTGGHQPQHF,TGTGCCAGCAGTTACTCGGTGACAGGGGGCCATCAGCCCCAGCATTTT
TRBD1,TRBJ1-1,15,TRBV6-1,CASSEAGGWTGEAFF,TGTGCCAGCAGTGAAGCTGGGGGGTGGACAGGAGAAGCTTTCTTT
NA,TRBJ1-5,13,TRBV19,CASSGGYNQPQHF,TGTGCCAGCTCCGGGGGATACAATCAGCCCCAGCATTTT
NA,TRBJ2-7,15,TRBV5-1,CASSETAGTAYEQYF,TGCGCCAGCAGCGAGACGGCCGGGACTGCCTACGAGCAGTACTTC
TRBD1,TRBJ2-5,15,TRBV29-1,CSVQPGQGHVETQYF,TGCAGCGTACAACCGGGACAGGGCCATGTGGAGACCCAGTACTTC
TRBD2,TRBJ2-1,19,TRBV18,CASSPPSLAGARRDNEQFF,TGTGCCAGCTCACCACCATCACTAGCGGGAGCGCGGAGGGACAATGAGCAGTTCTTC
NA,TRBJ1-2,13,TRBV10-3,CAISSDSVYGYTF,TGTGCCATCAGTAGCGACAGCGTCTATGGCTACACCTTC
NA,TRBJ2-7,15,TRBV5-6,CASSLRAGRTYEQYF,TGTGCCAGCAGCTTGAGGGCAGGGCGAACCTACGAGCAGTACTTC
NA,TRBJ2-2,14,TRBV6-4,CASSEGGRTGELFF,TGTGCCAGCAGCGAAGGGGGAAGGACCGGGGAGCTGTTTTTT
NA,TRBJ2-1,15,TRBV9,CASSVAQAGNNEQFF,TGTGCCAGCAGCGTAGCTCAGGCGGGGAACAATGAGCAGTTCTTC
NA,TRBJ1-1,16,TRBV12-5,CASGSMAGRLDTEAFF,TGTGCTAGTGGTTCTATGGCGGGACGCTTGGACACTGAAGCTTTCTTT
NA,TRBJ2-7,11,TRBV15,CAASTGERQYF,TGTGCCGCCTCCACGGGGGAACGGCAGTACTTC
NA,TRBJ1-1,13,TRBV19,CASSIVGAVEAFF,TGTGCCAGTAGTATAGTAGGGGCGGTTGAAGCTTTCTTT
NA,TRBJ1-3,14,TRBV5-1,CASSFGDTGNTIYF,TGCGCCAGCAGCTTCGGGGATACTGGAAACACCATATATTTT
TRBD2,TRBJ2-7,13,TRBV10-3,CAIRSGRAYEQYF,TGTGCCATCAGGTCAGGGAGGGCCTACGAGCAGTACTTC
NA,TRBJ2-5,15,TRBV7-8,CASSGRSTGRETQYF,TGTGCCAGCAGTGGAAGATCAACAGGGCGGGAGACCCAGTACTTC
NA,TRBJ2-1,16,TRBV7-9,CASSVRGGGGYNEQFF,TGTGCCAGCAGTGTACGAGGGGGGGGAGGCTACAATGAGCAGTTCTTC
NA,TRBJ2-6,18,TRBV14,CASSPYGRSYSGANVLTF,TGTGCCAGCAGCCCATACGGGAGATCTTACTCTGGGGCCAACGTCCTGACTTTC
NA,TRBJ2-5,12,TRBV10-3,CAISGQGETQYF,TGTGCCATCAGTGGACAAGGAGAGACCCAGTACTTC
TRBD1,TRBJ1-1,15,TRBV11-2,CASSLQGARDTEAFF,TGTGCCAGCAGCTTACAGGGGGCGCGGGACACTGAAGCTTTCTTT
NA,TRBJ2-1,11,TRBV7-9,CASRGDNEQFF,TGTGCCAGCAGGGGAGACAATGAGCAGTTCTTC
NA,TRBJ2-3,15,TRBV5-6,CASSLDRISTDTQYF,TGTGCCAGCAGCTTGGACAGAATTAGCACAGATACGCAGTATTTT
TRBD1,TRBJ1-2,18,TRBV4-1,CASSQDPGQGAIMRGYTF,TGCGCCAGCAGCCAAGACCCGGGACAGGGGGCGATAATGAGGGGCTACACCTTC
NA,TRBJ2-1,13,TRBV19,CASSTGDRDEQFF,TGTGCCAGTAGTACGGGGGACCGGGATGAGCAGTTCTTC
NA,TRBJ1-2,17,TRBV5-1,CASSLVVVEQGDYGYTF,TGCGCCAGCAGCTTGGTAGTCGTCGAACAGGGCGACTATGGCTACACCTTC
TRBD1,TRBJ2-6,15,TRBV4-1,CASSPRGQGANVLTF,TGCGCCAGCAGCCCCAGGGGGCAAGGGGCCAACGTCCTGACTTTC
TRBD1,TRBJ1-1,14,TRBV10-3,CAISPGQVTVEAFF,TGTGCCATCAGCCCGGGACAGGTAACGGTTGAAGCTTTCTTT
NA,TRBJ2-2,21,TRBV5-1,CASSLGRNPQKIPGNTGELFF,TGCGCCAGCAGCTTGGGACGAAACCCCCAAAAAATCCCAGGGAACACCGGGGAGCTGTTTTTT
TRBD2,TRBJ2-7,15,TRBV29-1,CSVEDWGGIGNEQYF,TGCAGCGTTGAAGATTGGGGGGGAATAGGGAACGAGCAGTACTTC
NA,TRBJ2-5,14,TRBV6-6,CASSHTGQGETQYF,TGTGCCAGCAGTCATACTGGGCAGGGGGAGACCCAGTACTTC
TRBD2,TRBJ2-3,17,TRBV7-9,CASSQTAGGLSADTQYF,TGTGCCAGCAGCCAGACGGCGGGAGGGTTGTCTGCAGATACGCAGTATTTT
NA,TRBJ1-4,12,TRBV6-6,CASSYSQEKLFF,TGTGCCAGCAGTTACTCACAGGAAAAACTGTTTTTT
TRBD1,TRBJ1-2,13,TRBV29-1,CSVGTGTDYGYTF,TGCAGCGTTGGGACAGGGACGGACTATGGCTACACCTTC
NA,TRBJ2-7,15,TRBV7-9,CASSPGQGRLGEQYF,TGTGCCAGCAGCCCAGGGCAGGGAAGGCTAGGCGAGCAGTACTTC
TRBD1,TRBJ2-7,14,TRBV13,CASSFRDRGDEQYF,TGTGCCAGCAGCTTCCGGGACAGGGGGGACGAGCAGTACTTC
NA,TRBJ1-1,12,TRBV6-1,CASSAGNTEAFF,TGTGCCAGCAGTGCGGGGAACACTGAAGCTTTCTTT
TRBD1,TRBJ1-6,15,TRBV5-4,CASSTTTGVGSPLHF,TGTGCCAGCAGCACAACCACAGGGGTCGGGTCACCCCTACACTTT
TRBD1,TRBJ1-2,13,TRBV30,CAWSRGTGDGYTF,TGTGCCTGGAGCCGAGGGACAGGGGATGGCTACACCTTC
NA,TRBJ2-7,15,TRBV13,CASSSYSVPSYEQYF,TGTGCCAGCAGCTCCTATAGCGTACCCTCCTACGAGCAGTACTTC
NA,TRBJ1-2,13,TRBV6-6,CASSYDSRSGYTF,TGTGCCAGCAGTTACGACAGCCGGTCTGGCTACACCTTC
TRBD2,TRBJ2-3,16,TRBV7-3,CASSTQAGGPFDTQYF,TGTGCCAGCAGCACACAAGCGGGAGGGCCATTTGATACGCAGTATTTT
NA,TRBJ1-4,13,TRBV2,CASRIRVSEKLFF,TGTGCCAGCAGGATCCGGGTGAGCGAAAAACTGTTTTTT
NA,TRBJ2-7,16,TRBV7-2,CASSLSPSVPSYEQYF,TGTGCCAGCAGCTTAAGCCCTAGCGTACCCTCCTACGAGCAGTACTTC
TRBD1,TRBJ2-2,16,TRBV5-1,CASSLGQGVSTGELFF,TGCGCCAGCAGCTTGGGACAGGGGGTTTCCACCGGGGAGCTGTTTTTT
NA,TRBJ1-1,14,TRBV5-5,CASSRLHSDTEAFF,TGTGCCAGTTCTAGGTTGCATTCGGACACTGAAGCTTTCTTT
NA,TRBJ1-2,15,TRBV6-1,CASSRSETASYGYTF,TGTGCCAGCAGCAGGTCTGAGACAGCTTCCTATGGCTACACCTTC
NA,TRBJ1-1,13,TRBV5-1,CASSPGTALKAFF,TGCGCCAGCAGCCCCGGTACAGCCCTGAAAGCTTTCTTT
NA,TRBJ2-5,14,TRBV19,CASSIRVFRETQYF,TGTGCCAGTAGTATTCGGGTCTTCCGGGAGACCCAGTACTTC
NA,TRBJ1-2,12,TRBV6-6,CASSGRDYGYTF,TGTGCCAGCTCAGGCAGGGACTATGGCTACACCTTC
NA,TRBJ1-1,16,TRBV5-4,CASSAGGLGKNTEAFF,TGTGCCAGCAGCGCTGGGGGACTGGGAAAGAACACTGAAGCTTTCTTT
TRBD1,TRBJ2-7,14,TRBV30,CAWTLGQVFHEQYF,TGTGCCTGGACCCTCGGACAGGTTTTCCACGAGCAGTACTTC
TRBD2,TRBJ2-1,17,TRBV4-2,CASSQDVGGGAYNEQFF,TGTGCCAGCAGCCAAGATGTTGGCGGGGGGGCTTACAATGAGCAGTTCTTC